Listed here are 29 T cell receptor beta chains from one sample, sequenced in a study of T-cell memory formation after mild COVID-19. A single record per CDR3 protein comes from TCRdb applying MiXCR to the 5' RACE reads. The sample shows about 90,000 distinct CDR3 sequences, about an eighth of them seen only once. The sequenced material came from PBMCs or a T cell subset sorted from them (not recorded which). All receptors derive from an adult woman who had mild COVID-19 (a few samples of this study predate the infection). Cell type and time point are not known.

The chain couples TRBV9 to TRBJ2-7; D could derive from TRBD1 or TRBD2 (5 bases each). Trimming removed 3 bases at V and 2 bases at J, with 12 bases between. Germline V gene sequence: CDR1 SGDLS, CDR2 YYNGEE. This CDR3 comprises 14 residues. The DNA for the CDR3 is TGTGCCAGCAGCGGCCGGGACGGTCCCTACGAGCAGTACTTC. It is translated as CASSGRDGPYEQYF.

The V gene is TRBV27, the J gene TRBJ2-3, with unresolved D. V was pared by 5 bases and J by 6 bases, with 12 bases between. This CDR3 region has 13 residues. CDR1 MNHEY and CDR2 SMNVEV come from the germline V gene (reference sequence). The CDR3 bases are TGTGCCAGCAGTGGTGGGCTTCTTGATACGCAGTATTTT. Translating gives CASSGGLLDTQYF.

This clonotype turned up a few times. The chain joins TRBV20-1 to TRBJ2-7, with no clear D. V lost 2 bases, J lost 2 bases, and 13 bases lay in between. The CDR3 has 14 residues. Germline CDR1 is DFQATT and CDR2 is SNEGSKA (reference sequence). The CDR3 DNA is TGCAGTGCTAGATCTGCCGAGGTGACCTACGAGCAGTACTTC. This codes for CSARSAEVTYEQYF.

This clonotype appeared many times. This chain links TRBV7-6 with TRBJ1-1; 7 nucleotides line up with TRBD1. V lost 0 bases, J lost 3 bases, and 1 base stayed unmatched. CDR1 SGHVS and CDR2 FNYEAQ come from the germline V gene. The CDR3 is 14 residues long. The CDR3 DNA sequence: TGTGCCAGCAGCTTAGCCAGGGGGGACACTGAAGCTTTCTTT. It is translated as CASSLARGDTEAFF.

This clonotype has more than one count but fewer than ten. The rearrangement joins TRBV20-1 to TRBJ2-7, with 11 bases matching TRBD2. The CDR3 totals 13 residues. V was pared by 6 bases and J by 4 bases, with 5 bases of the junction left unmatched. Looked up from germline, CDR1 is DFQATT and CDR2 is SNEGSKA (reference sequence). The CDR3 DNA sequence: TGCAGTGCCAAGACTAGCGGGATGTACGAGCAGTACTTC. Translated, it gives CSAKTSGMYEQYF.

The rearrangement joins TRBV27 to TRBJ1-5; TRBD1 aligns across 8 bases. This CDR3 is built from 14 residues. V was clipped by 7 bases and J by 6 bases; unmatched bases: 8. The germline V gene encodes CDR1 MNHEY and CDR2 SMNVEV (reference sequence). As DNA, the CDR3 is TGTGCCAGCACCCATACAGGGGGAGGTCAGCCCCAGCATTTT. It specifies CASTHTGGGQPQHF.

V and J are TRBV7-8 and TRBJ2-3, with D perhaps matching TRBD1 (5 bases). The CDR3 is 19 residues long. V lost 5 bases and J 3 bases, leaving 27 bases between the germline ends. CDR1 and CDR2 (germline): SGHVS, FQNEAQ. CDR3 amino acids: CASSAREPGPRLGTDTQYF. CDR3 coding DNA: TGTGCCAGCAGCGCCAGGGAACCGGGCCCCAGGTTGGGGACAGATACGCAGTATTTT.

The rearrangement uses TRBV6-5 and TRBJ2-2; 10 nucleotides align to TRBD1. Unmatched junction bases numbered 7, after V lost 5 bases and J lost 4 bases. The germline CDR1 and CDR2 sequences are MNHEY and SVGAGI. CDR3 size: 16 residues. DNA of the CDR3: TGTGCCAGCAGTCAGACAGGGGGCGCAGGCACCGGGGAGCTGTTTTTT. This translates into CASSQTGGAGTGELFF.

This clonotype was seen ten or more times. The chain joins TRBV7-6 to TRBJ2-3; TRBD2 is a possible D gene (6 bases). CDR3 length: 16 amino acids. CDR1 is SGHVS, CDR2 FNYEAQ, per germline. V was pared by 4 bases and J by 0 bases, with 14 bases between. The CDR3 region is CASSSGRGGSTDTQYF. CDR3 DNA sequence: TGTGCCAGCAGCTCCGGGAGAGGAGGGAGCACAGATACGCAGTATTTT.

The chain combines TRBV5-6 with TRBJ1-2; TRBD1 is a possible D gene (5 bases). Looked up from germline, CDR1 is SGHDT and CDR2 is YYEEEE. Trimming left V 0 bases short and J 8 bases short, with 17 bases between. CDR3 length: 15 amino acids. CDR3 residues: CASSLAGTGARGYTF. In DNA, the CDR3 is TGTGCCAGCAGCTTGGCCGGGACCGGAGCAAGAGGCTACACCTTC.

The V call is TRBV15, the J call TRBJ1-5; D unresolved. Germline V gives CDR1 LNHNV, CDR2 YYDKDF (reference sequence). Deletions cut 0 bases from V and 0 bases from J, with 15 bases between. The CDR3 is made up of 18 amino acids. The CDR3 reads CATSRDLQAGFSNQPQHF. The DNA of the CDR3 is TGTGCCACCAGCAGAGATCTGCAGGCGGGCTTTAGCAATCAGCCCCAGCATTTT.

This clonotype was recorded many times. V and J are TRBV4-3 and TRBJ2-7, with D maybe TRBD2 (6 bases). V gave up 3 bases and J gave up 0 bases, with 15 bases separating them. Germline lookup yields CDR1 LGHNA and CDR2 YSLEER. CDR3 size: 16 residues. DNA of the CDR3: TGCGCCAGCAGCCACGCCTTACCCGGGAGCTCCTACGAGCAGTACTTC. As protein: CASSHALPGSSYEQYF.

The chain recombines TRBV5-1 with TRBJ2-7, with 7 nucleotides matching TRBD1. The germline V gene has CDR1 SGHRS and CDR2 YFSETQ. This CDR3 is 16 amino acids long. The V and J ends lost 2 bases and 3 bases, in that order; junction bases with no gene match: 11. The CDR3 protein is CASSFDRDRVYYEQYF. CDR3 bases: TGCGCCAGCAGCTTTGACAGGGACCGAGTGTACTACGAGCAGTACTTC. The whole variable domain, remainder taken from reference TRBV5-1 and TRBJ2-7, is KAGVTQTPRYLIKTRGQQVTLSCSPISGHRSVSWYQQTPGQGLQFLFEYFSETQRNKGNFPGRFSGRQFSNSRSEMNVSTLELGDSALYLCASSFDRDRVYYEQYFGPGTRLTVT.

The V gene is TRBV6-5, the J gene TRBJ2-3; D tentatively reads TRBD1 or TRBD2 (5 bases each). Trimming removed 6 bases from V and 1 base from J, with 17 bases in between. The germline gives CDR1 MNHEY, CDR2 SVGAGI. CDR3 length: 16 residues. CDR3 coding DNA: TGTGCCAGCAGGCCAGGCTCACGGGGCGGCACAGATACGCAGTATTTT. Encoded protein: CASRPGSRGGTDTQYF.

The chain employs TRBV29-1 and TRBJ2-7, with D possibly being TRBD2 (7 bases). Germline loops: CDR1 SQVTM, CDR2 ANQGSEA. The CDR3 contains 11 residues. The ends were cut back, 7 bases at V and 5 bases at J, with 12 bases in the middle. DNA for the CDR3: TGCAGCGGGAAGGGGGGGCACGAGCAGTACTTC. Amino acid sequence: CSGKGGHEQYF.

This clonotype was counted a few times. V usage is TRBV12-3 or TRBV12-4 and J usage is TRBJ2-7; a weak D match, TRBD2 (6 bases). CDR3 length: 14 residues. Trimming left V 6 bases short and J 3 bases short, with 15 bases between. Here the CDR3 DNA reads TGTGCCAGCAGCCCTACGCTAGCGATCTACGAGCAGTACTTC. It encodes CASSPTLAIYEQYF.

The chain couples TRBV7-9 to TRBJ2-2, with 8 nucleotides matching TRBD1. The length of the CDR3 is 15 residues. CDR1 is SEHNR and CDR2 is FQNEAQ in the germline V gene (reference sequence). Unmatched junction bases numbered 7, after V lost 3 bases and J lost 7 bases. The CDR3, as DNA: TGTGCCAGCAGCTTCCAGGGGGCCAGAGGCGGGGAGCTGTTTTTT. This translates into CASSFQGARGGELFF. Full variable domain (outside the CDR3, taken from reference TRBV7-9 and TRBJ2-2): DTGVSQNPRHKITKRGQNVTFRCDPISEHNRLYWYRQTLGQGPEFLTYFQNEAQLEKSRLLSDRFSAERPKGSFSTLEIQRTEQGDSAMYLCASSFQGARGGELFFGEGSRLTVL.

The chain uses TRBV4-1 and TRBJ2-3; D not certain. The germline V gene has CDR1 MGHRA and CDR2 YSYEKL. This CDR3 has 14 amino acids. V shed 1 base and J shed 2 bases, with 7 bases lying between them. As DNA, the CDR3 is TGCGCCAGCAGCCAAGTGCTCTTCACAGATACGCAGTATTTT. This gives the protein CASSQVLFTDTQYF.

This clonotype was counted a few times. The chain employs TRBV9 and TRBJ2-1, with 9 bases fitting TRBD2. Trimming at V came to 3 bases and at J to 3 bases, leaving 4 bases not matched to a gene. The CDR3 contains 15 residues. In germline, CDR1 is SGDLS, CDR2 YYNGEE. CDR3 nucleotide sequence: TGTGCCAGCAGCGCCCTTAGCGGGGGCTACAATGAGCAGTTCTTC. Translated: CASSALSGGYNEQFF.

This clonotype occurred a few times. This chain joins TRBV15 and TRBJ2-1; D remains unclear. Germline values: CDR1 LNHNV, CDR2 YYDKDF (reference sequence). The CDR3 has 15 amino acids. The V end lost 0 bases, the J end lost 0 bases, and 6 bases lay between the germline ends. CDR3 in DNA: TGTGCCACCAGCAGAGAGGCGGTCTCCTACAATGAGCAGTTCTTC. Translating it yields CATSREAVSYNEQFF.

Many counts were recorded for this clonotype. The chain couples TRBV12-3 or TRBV12-4 to TRBJ2-4; 8 nucleotides line up with TRBD1. With 6 bases clipped from V and 7 bases from J, the junction kept 14 bases outside the gene matches. The CDR3 extends over 16 amino acids. The CDR3 DNA reads as TGTGCCAGCAGAGCACGTACAGGGGGTCAATTTAACATTCAGTACTTC. This translates into CASRARTGGQFNIQYF.

The rearrangement uses TRBV7-9 and TRBJ1-2; D unresolved. CDR1 and CDR2 (germline): SEHNR, FQNEAQ (reference sequence). CDR3 length: 13 residues. Trimming took 1 base from V and 12 from J, leaving 15 bases between them. The CDR3 DNA follows: TGTGCCAGCAGCTTAGAGTCAATCATTTGGGACACCTTC. Encoded protein: CASSLESIIWDTF.

CDR3 sequence (DNA): TGCAGCGTTGAAGGGGTGAATAGGCGGATGAACACTGAAGCTTTCTTT. It translates to CSVEGVNRRMNTEAFF. This chain links TRBV29-1 with TRBJ1-1; the D is unclear. The germline CDR1 and CDR2 sequences are SQVTM and ANQGSEA. Deletions cut 1 base from V and 0 bases from J, with 15 bases between. This CDR3 is built from 16 residues.

This clonotype occurred a few times. This chain links TRBV29-1 with TRBJ2-1, with D possibly being TRBD2 (5 bases). The CDR3 has 15 amino acids. Trimming left V 0 bases short and J 0 bases short, with 9 bases between. Looked up from germline, CDR1 is SQVTM and CDR2 is ANQGSEA. The CDR3 is CSVEERGSSYNEQFF. The CDR3 DNA is TGCAGCGTTGAAGAACGGGGAAGCTCCTACAATGAGCAGTTCTTC.

In its sample, this clonotype was seen a few times. The chain links TRBV14 to TRBJ2-7, with D perhaps being TRBD1 or TRBD2 (5 bases each). Trimming took 5 bases from V and 3 from J, leaving 8 bases between them. Germline V gives CDR1 SGHDN, CDR2 FVKESK. CDR3 length: 12 amino acids. The CDR3 sequence: CASSGGVYEQYF. In nucleotides, the CDR3 is TGTGCCAGCAGCGGGGGTGTCTACGAGCAGTACTTC.

The gene calls are TRBV4-1 and TRBJ2-5; 7 bases match TRBD2. J lost 1 base, V lost 1 base, and 6 bases had no gene match. The CDR3 contains 16 residues. Germline V gene sequence: CDR1 MGHRA, CDR2 YSYEKL. The CDR3 DNA is TGCGCCAGCAGCCAAGTATCCCTAGCGGCCCAAGAGACCCAGTACTTC. As protein: CASSQVSLAAQETQYF.

This clonotype was seen a single time. The chain couples TRBV2 to TRBJ1-3, with D hard to call. The CDR3 spans 13 residues. V was shortened by 3 bases and J by 3 bases, with 6 bases between the two germline ends. Looked up from germline, CDR1 is SNHLY and CDR2 is FYNNEI. CDR3 coding DNA: TGTGCCAGCAGTGACTCGTATGGAAACACCATATATTTT. Translation gives CASSDSYGNTIYF.

This chain joins TRBV27 and TRBJ2-5, with TRBD2 matching over 7 bases. The germline gives CDR1 MNHEY, CDR2 SMNVEV (reference sequence). Trimming at V came to 5 bases and at J to 0 bases, leaving 6 bases not matched to a gene. The CDR3 runs to 15 residues. Written as DNA, the CDR3 is TGTGCCAGCAGTCGGCTAGCGGAGAACCAAGAGACCCAGTACTTC. Translation gives CASSRLAENQETQYF.

This clonotype has ten or more counts. This chain connects TRBV4-3 to TRBJ2-1; no clear D gene. Germline CDR1 is LGHNA and CDR2 is YSLEER. Trimming shortened V by 0 bases and J by 10 bases, and 13 bases separated the two germline ends. The CDR3 consists of 14 residues. The CDR3 DNA sequence: TGCGCCAGCAGCCAAGACACCGACTTCGGGGAGCAGTTCTTC. Translated: CASSQDTDFGEQFF.